Below are 32 T cell receptor beta chains sequenced from a single sample in a study of T cell clonotyping in hematopoietic cell transplantation. Clones were read by immunoSEQ multiplex PCR, and TCRdb kept only the in-frame ones, dropping some. The sample consists of 28,000 or so clones, approximately 95% of them appearing once. The sample consisted of peripheral blood mononuclear cells. The receptors originated from a man between 45 and 60 years old in good health. Some clones in this sample may be carry-over from other donors' samples.

The chain has TRBV15 and TRBJ2-3; D is undetermined. Per germline, CDR1 LNHNV and CDR2 YYDKDF (reference sequence). Between the trimmed V and J ends, which lost 8 bases and 0 bases, there was a span of 6 bases. This CDR3 has 12 residues. CDR3 residues: CATSQSTDTQYF. The CDR3 nucleotides read TGTGCCACCTCCCAAAGCACAGATACGCAGTATTTT.

The chain joins TRBV7-3 to TRBJ2-1; D might be TRBD2 (6 bases). Germline CDR1 SGHTA, CDR2 FQGTGA. The CDR3 consists of 15 residues. Trimming pared 5 bases from V and 4 bases from J, leaving 15 bases between. The CDR3 region has the DNA TGTGCCAGCAGCCCCTCGGCGGGGCCGTACAATGAGCAGTTCTTC. This translates into CASSPSAGPYNEQFF.

This sequence joins TRBV7-9 and TRBJ2-3, with 8 bases fitting TRBD2. V was clipped by 5 bases and J by 7 bases; unmatched bases: 11. This CDR3 spans 15 amino acids. CDR1 SEHNR and CDR2 FQNEAQ come from the germline V gene (reference sequence). CDR3 amino acids: CASSAAVAGRNTQYF. Written as DNA, the CDR3 is TGTGCCAGCAGCGCCGCCGTAGCGGGGAGGAATACGCAGTATTTT.

The chain recombines TRBV27 with TRBJ1-1, with 9 nucleotides matching TRBD1. Germline-derived CDR1 and CDR2 are MNHEY and SMNVEV (reference sequence). J gave up 2 bases and V 5 bases, and 6 bases lay outside the gene matches. The CDR3 runs to 15 residues. In nucleotides, the CDR3 is TGTGCCAGCAGTAATCCGGGACAGGGCAACACTGAAGCTTTCTTT. Amino acid sequence: CASSNPGQGNTEAFF.

The chain has TRBV7-7 and TRBJ2-7, with a tentative D call TRBD2 (6 bases). The CDR3 spans 12 residues. Per the germline V gene, CDR1 is SSHAT and CDR2 is FNYEAQ (reference sequence). Trimming cost V 3 bases and J 7 bases, with 10 bases left between them. This CDR3 is CASSFYGGEQYF. The CDR3 nucleotides are TGTGCCAGCAGCTTTTATGGGGGGGAGCAGTACTTC.

This chain joins TRBV29-1 and TRBJ2-3; the D gene could be TRBD1 or TRBD2 (5 bases each). From germline, CDR1 is SQVTM and CDR2 ANQGSEA. The germline V and J ends were trimmed by 6 bases and 4 bases, with 11 bases remaining between them. The CDR3 consists of 12 residues. This CDR3 reads CSVYMGADTQYF. The CDR3 region has the DNA TGCAGCGTCTACATGGGGGCAGATACGCAGTATTTT.

V gene TRBV25-1 combines with J gene TRBJ1-2; D remains unclear. V was clipped by 2 bases and J by 4 bases, with 14 bases between them. The germline gives CDR1 MGHDK, CDR2 SYGVNS. The CDR3 spans 15 residues. CDR3 nucleotide sequence: TGTGCCAGCAGTGAAGCGGATCAAGGGTTCTATGGCTACACCTTC. Translation gives CASSEADQGFYGYTF.

The V gene is TRBV5-6, the J gene TRBJ2-5, with D perhaps being TRBD1 or TRBD2 (6 bases each). The V gene lost 3 bases and the J gene lost 4 bases, with 13 bases spanning the gap. This CDR3 comprises 14 residues. CDR1 is SGHDT, CDR2 YYEEEE, per germline. For the CDR3, the DNA is TGTGCCAGCAGCTCCGGAAGGGGGGCAGAGACCCAGTACTTC. The encoded protein is CASSSGRGAETQYF.

The chain is built from TRBV28 and TRBJ1-4; D ambiguous. The CDR3 runs to 15 residues. V shed 1 base and J shed 6 bases, with 12 bases lying between them. Germline CDR1 and CDR2: MDHEN and SYDVKM. CDR3 nucleotides: TGTGCCAGCAGTTTATTATCTGGGGTGGATGAAAAACTGTTTTTT. This sequence encodes CASSLLSGVDEKLFF. Full variable domain (missing parts from reference TRBV28 and TRBJ1-4): DVKVTQSSRYLVKRTGEKVFLECVQDMDHENMFWYRQDPGLGLRLIYFSYDVKMKEKGDIPEGYSVSREKKERFSLILESASTNQTSMYLCASSLLSGVDEKLFFGSGTQLSVL.

V usage is TRBV7-9 and J usage is TRBJ2-2; 8 nucleotides agree with TRBD2. Germline trimming cut 4 bases from V and 8 bases from J; bases unmatched to any gene: 9. The CDR3 is 15 residues long. In germline, CDR1 is SEHNR, CDR2 FQNEAQ (reference sequence). In DNA form, the CDR3 reads TGTGCCAGCAGCTACTCCGGGGGGGCGACTGGGGAGCTGTTTTTT. Its protein product is CASSYSGGATGELFF.

The rearrangement uses TRBV2 and TRBJ2-3, with 9 bases matching TRBD2. Germline CDR1 is SNHLY and CDR2 is FYNNEI. J gave up 2 bases and V 2 bases, and 11 bases lay outside the gene matches. CDR3 length: 18 residues. CDR3 loop: CASSEPSGDLKFTDTQYF. The DNA for the CDR3 is TGTGCCAGCAGTGAACCTAGCGGGGACCTTAAGTTCACAGATACGCAGTATTTT.

In this sample, this clone turned up a few times. The V and J genes are TRBV6-4 and TRBJ2-2; D unresolved. Trimming took 3 bases from V and 4 from J, leaving 6 bases between them. The CDR3 is made up of 13 amino acids. Per the germline V gene, CDR1 is MRHNA and CDR2 is SNTAGT. The CDR3 here is CASSEAATGELFF. The CDR3 nucleotides are TGTGCCAGCAGTGAGGCAGCCACCGGGGAGCTGTTTTTT.

V is TRBV7-2 and J is TRBJ1-3, with 7 bases lining up with TRBD1. The V and J ends lost 5 bases and 4 bases, in that order; junction bases with no gene match: 20. The germline gives CDR1 SGHTA, CDR2 FQGNSA. This CDR3 contains 19 residues. The DNA of the CDR3 is TGTGCCAGCAGCCCCGATAAGAGACAGGGCCTTTGGCGGGGAAACACCATATATTTT. Protein sequence: CASSPDKRQGLWRGNTIYF. The full variable domain, in which reference TRBV7-2 and TRBJ1-3 provide the parts outside the CDR3, is GAGVSQSPSNKVTEKGKDVELRCDPISGHTALYWYRQSLGQGLEFLIYFQGNSAPDKSGLPSDRFSAERTGGSVSTLTIQRTQQEDSAVYLCASSPDKRQGLWRGNTIYFGEGSWLTVV.

The chain has TRBV2 and TRBJ2-1, with 9 bases matching TRBD2. The V and J ends lost 8 bases and 4 bases, in that order; junction bases with no gene match: 6. The germline CDR1 and CDR2 sequences are SNHLY and FYNNEI. The length of the CDR3 is 14 residues. The CDR3 DNA reads TGTGCCAGCGGCGGGCGGGGGGGGTACAATGAGCAGTTCTTC. It translates to CASGGRGGYNEQFF.

This chain links TRBV6-5 with TRBJ1-6; TRBD1 agrees at 7 bases. The V and J ends lost 6 bases and 2 bases, in that order; junction bases with no gene match: 4. CDR1 and CDR2 from the germline V gene are MNHEY and SVGAGI. The CDR3 runs 15 residues. The CDR3 protein is CASSPDRTYNSPLHF. The CDR3, as DNA: TGTGCCAGCAGCCCGGACAGGACCTATAATTCACCCCTCCACTTT.

V and J are TRBV4-3 and TRBJ2-7; D is perhaps TRBD1 (6 bases). CDR1 LGHNA and CDR2 YSLEER come from the germline V gene. V was cut by 4 bases and J by 2 bases, with 12 bases left in between. The CDR3 is 14 residues long. The CDR3 DNA sequence: TGCGCCAGCAGCCGAGGAGCAGGGGCCTACGAGCAGTACTTC. The encoded protein is CASSRGAGAYEQYF.

Here the CDR3 reads CASSLGLVNTGELFF. CDR3 DNA: TGCGCCAGCAGCTTGGGACTAGTGAACACCGGGGAGCTGTTTTTT. This chain links TRBV5-1 with TRBJ2-2, with D perhaps matching TRBD2 (6 bases). V dropped 0 bases and J dropped 1 base, with 7 bases sitting between them. Germline CDR1 and CDR2: SGHRS and YFSETQ. CDR3 length: 15 amino acids. Looking up the rest from reference TRBV5-1 and TRBJ2-2 gives the full variable domain: KAGVTQTPRYLIKTRGQQVTLSCSPISGHRSVSWYQQTPGQGLQFLFEYFSETQRNKGNFPGRFSGRQFSNSRSEMNVSTLELGDSALYLCASSLGLVNTGELFFGEGSRLTVL.

The rearrangement joins TRBV5-4 to TRBJ1-4; maybe TRBD1 (5 bases). Trimming took off 0 bases at V and 9 bases at J, with 15 bases between the two ends. CDR1 and CDR2 (germline): SGHNT, YYREEE (reference sequence). This CDR3 contains 15 residues. CDR3 region: CASSLAGAVEKKLFF. DNA for the CDR3: TGTGCCAGCAGCTTGGCCGGGGCGGTGGAAAAAAAACTGTTTTTT.

This clone was seen only once. The V gene is TRBV7-7, the J gene TRBJ2-5; D gene uncertain. Trimming took 3 bases from V and 1 from J, leaving 0 bases between them. Germline V lookup: CDR1 SSHAT, CDR2 FNYEAQ (reference sequence). The length of the CDR3 is 11 residues. In nucleotides, the CDR3 is TGTGCCAGCAGCTTCCAAGAGACCCAGTACTTC. It specifies CASSFQETQYF.

The rearrangement joins TRBV7-2 to TRBJ1-2; 7 bases align to TRBD1. Trimming cost V 5 bases and J 4 bases; bases outside gene matches: 4. The germline V gene encodes CDR1 SGHTA and CDR2 FQGNSA. The CDR3 has 13 amino acids. The DNA of the CDR3 is TGTGCCAGCAGCACCGACAGGGTCTATGGCTACACCTTC. Translation gives CASSTDRVYGYTF. Full variable domain (remainder filled in from reference TRBV7-2 and TRBJ1-2): GAGVSQSPSNKVTEKGKDVELRCDPISGHTALYWYRQSLGQGLEFLIYFQGNSAPDKSGLPSDRFSAERTGGSVSTLTIQRTQQEDSAVYLCASSTDRVYGYTFGSGTRLTVV.

The genes are TRBV10-3 and TRBJ2-3; possible D gene TRBD2, 5 bases. The length of the CDR3 is 13 residues. CDR1 is ENHRY and CDR2 is SYGVKD in the germline V gene. V lost 4 bases and J 4 bases, leaving 9 bases between the germline ends. CDR3 region: CAISGTAADTQYF. The CDR3 DNA follows: TGTGCCATCAGTGGGACTGCGGCAGATACGCAGTATTTT.

The rearrangement joins TRBV11-2 to TRBJ1-5, with TRBD1 as a possible D gene (5 bases). V was clipped by 5 bases and J by 13 bases, with 21 bases between them. CDR3 length: 14 residues. Germline CDR1 reads SGHAT; CDR2 reads FQNNGV. The CDR3 here is CASSLNIRDGKQHF. The CDR3, as DNA: TGTGCCAGCAGCCTAAATATCCGGGACGGCAAGCAGCATTTT.

The chain couples TRBV5-4 to TRBJ2-2; perhaps D is TRBD1 or TRBD2 (6 bases each). CDR1 is SGHNT, CDR2 YYREEE, per germline (reference sequence). The CDR3 runs 16 residues. With 3 bases removed from V and 6 bases from J, the gap between germline ends came to 18 bases. Here the CDR3 reads CASSSGGGYLPGELFF. The CDR3 bases are TGTGCCAGCAGCTCTGGAGGGGGGTATTTGCCCGGGGAGCTGTTTTTT. The full variable domain, its missing parts supplied by reference TRBV5-4 and TRBJ2-2, is ETGVTQSPTHLIKTRGQQVTLRCSSQSGHNTVSWYQQALGQGPQFIFQYYREEENGRGNFPPRFSGLQFPNYSSELNVNALELDDSALYLCASSSGGGYLPGELFFGEGSRLTVL.

The chain uses TRBV23-1 and TRBJ2-7, with D perhaps matching TRBD2 (5 bases). TRBV23-1 is annotated as an ORF whose role is uncertain. The V and J ends lost 5 bases and 2 bases respectively, with 16 bases between them. The CDR3 is made up of 15 amino acids. The CDR3 protein is CASSAVRRTTYEQYF. The CDR3 region has the DNA TGCGCCAGCAGTGCCGTCCGGAGGACGACCTACGAGCAGTACTTC.

The chain employs TRBV28 and TRBJ1-4; D is unresolved. CDR1 is MDHEN, CDR2 SYDVKM, per germline. This CDR3 has 13 amino acids. The CDR3: CAAGGSVNEKLFF. Here the CDR3 DNA reads TGTGCTGCCGGTGGTTCAGTTAATGAAAAACTGTTTTTT.

The chain combines TRBV5-6 with TRBJ2-1; D possibly corresponds to TRBD2 (5 bases). CDR1 and CDR2 from the germline V gene are SGHDT and YYEEEE. V lost 4 bases to trimming and J lost 0 bases, with 11 bases between them. This CDR3 has 15 amino acids. CDR3: CASSPRRDSYNEQFF. The CDR3 DNA follows: TGTGCCAGCAGCCCCCGCCGGGACTCCTACAATGAGCAGTTCTTC.

The rearrangement uses TRBV5-6 and TRBJ1-2; D unresolved. V lost 2 bases to trimming and J lost 0 bases, with 11 bases between them. Per germline, CDR1 SGHDT and CDR2 YYEEEE. The CDR3 contains 15 residues. CDR3 sequence: CASSFLSAANYGYTF. In DNA, the CDR3 is TGTGCCAGCAGCTTTTTGTCAGCCGCTAACTATGGCTACACCTTC.

The chain joins TRBV7-9 to TRBJ1-6; no clear D gene. V gave up 2 bases and J gave up 8 bases, with 10 bases separating them. Germline V CDR1 and CDR2: SEHNR, FQNEAQ (reference sequence). CDR3 length: 14 amino acids. The CDR3 DNA is TGTGCCAGCAGCTTACGGGGAGGGCATTCACCCCTCCACTTT. Translation: CASSLRGGHSPLHF.

The chain is built from TRBV28 and TRBJ2-7; D uncertain. This CDR3 has 14 amino acids. Germline V CDR1 and CDR2: MDHEN, SYDVKM. V was trimmed by 6 bases and J by 3 bases, leaving 15 bases between them. The CDR3 reads CASRPALPYYEQYF. The CDR3 coding sequence is TGTGCCAGCAGGCCAGCCCTCCCCTACTACGAGCAGTACTTC.

V is TRBV5-1 and J is TRBJ2-1, with a possible D match to TRBD2 (6 bases). Germline CDR1 is SGHRS and CDR2 is YFSETQ. This CDR3 has 15 amino acids. V was clipped by 5 bases and J by 2 bases, with 14 bases between them. The CDR3 region is CASRTGTSTYNEQFF. CDR3 in DNA: TGCGCCAGCAGGACCGGGACTTCCACCTACAATGAGCAGTTCTTC. Filled out from reference TRBV5-1 and TRBJ2-1, the complete variable domain reads KAGVTQTPRYLIKTRGQQVTLSCSPISGHRSVSWYQQTPGQGLQFLFEYFSETQRNKGNFPGRFSGRQFSNSRSEMNVSTLELGDSALYLCASRTGTSTYNEQFFGPGTRLTVL.

The rearrangement joins TRBV19 to TRBJ2-5, with TRBD1 matching over 7 bases. Germline CDR1 is LNHDA and CDR2 is SQIVND (reference sequence). V lost 5 bases and J lost 2; bases outside the gene matches: 5. The CDR3 sequence is 14 residues long. In DNA form, the CDR3 reads TGTGCCAGTAGTCTCTGGGACAGACAAGAGACCCAGTACTTC. This translates into CASSLWDRQETQYF.

V and J are TRBV5-1 and TRBJ1-2; perhaps TRBD1 as D (5 bases). Germline V gene sequence: CDR1 SGHRS, CDR2 YFSETQ. The CDR3 totals 13 residues. Trimming cost V 4 bases and J 2 bases, with 9 bases left between them. In DNA form, the CDR3 reads TGCGCCAGCAGCAGGGGACCGAACTATGGCTACACCTTC. Its protein product is CASSRGPNYGYTF.